The rows below give T cell receptor beta chains drawn from one sample of a study of T cell responses to AZD1222 COVID-19 vaccine. Generated by immunoSEQ multiplex PCR, the TCRdb table keeps only in-frame clones and is missing some. This sample yields fewer than 150,000 clones, of which approximately 90% are seen a single time; roughly 7% belongs to the top ten. The input for sequencing was peripheral blood, taken 28 days after the second AZD1222 dose. The receptors were gathered from an adult who received the AZD1222 COVID-19 vaccine. Each CDR3 is given without its conserved first and last residue. A D gene is named only where the DNA matches it firmly.

cdr3_aa: ASIYGGVTYYDTQY
d_call: TRBD2
j_call: TRBJ2-3
v_call: TRBV6-5

cdr3_aa: ASSLWPEAF
d_call: .
j_call: TRBJ1-1
v_call: TRBV28

cdr3_aa: ATTEDRSGANVLT
d_call: TRBD1
j_call: TRBJ2-6
v_call: TRBV27

cdr3_aa: ASSSLRQGTNEKLF
d_call: TRBD1
j_call: TRBJ1-4
v_call: TRBV11-2

cdr3_aa: ASSNFRGNTEAF
d_call: .
j_call: TRBJ1-1
v_call: TRBV19

cdr3_aa: ASSLNFGGGPCY
d_call: TRBD2
j_call: TRBJ2-3
v_call: TRBV7-2

cdr3_aa: ASSLAGGLNEKLF
d_call: TRBD1
j_call: TRBJ1-4
v_call: TRBV5-6

cdr3_aa: ASSPLSSSEDYEQY
d_call: .
j_call: TRBJ2-7
v_call: TRBV4-2

cdr3_aa: ATSVWGSNQPQH
d_call: .
j_call: TRBJ1-5
v_call: TRBV24-1

cdr3_aa: ASSLPGQQETQY
d_call: TRBD1
j_call: TRBJ2-5
v_call: TRBV28

cdr3_aa: ASASGNIGTGVGYT
d_call: TRBD1
j_call: TRBJ1-2
v_call: TRBV5-1

cdr3_aa: ASSQGAGTLNNEQF
d_call: .
j_call: TRBJ2-1
v_call: TRBV4-1

cdr3_aa: ASSRGGGQETQY
d_call: .
j_call: TRBJ2-5
v_call: TRBV18

cdr3_aa: ASTEGGSANYGYT
d_call: .
j_call: TRBJ1-2
v_call: TRBV6-1

cdr3_aa: AISDTATFGDTQY
d_call: .
j_call: TRBJ2-3
v_call: TRBV10-3

cdr3_aa: ASSYSLGTEKLF
d_call: .
j_call: TRBJ1-4
v_call: TRBV6-5

cdr3_aa: ASTNPGQGSYEQY
d_call: TRBD1
j_call: TRBJ2-7
v_call: TRBV6-5

cdr3_aa: ASSLVGRGAYEQY
d_call: .
j_call: TRBJ2-7
v_call: TRBV11-3

cdr3_aa: ASSALAGVYNEQF
d_call: TRBD2
j_call: TRBJ2-1
v_call: TRBV10-2

cdr3_aa: ASSISHRDGYT
d_call: .
j_call: TRBJ1-2
v_call: TRBV19

cdr3_aa: ATSESGQPYEQY
d_call: .
j_call: TRBJ2-7
v_call: TRBV24-1

cdr3_aa: ATSRGYEQY
d_call: .
j_call: TRBJ2-7
v_call: TRBV15

cdr3_aa: ASSDRGRGNEKLF
d_call: .
j_call: TRBJ1-4
v_call: TRBV6-1

cdr3_aa: ASSPGQGKHEQY
d_call: TRBD1
j_call: TRBJ2-7
v_call: TRBV28

cdr3_aa: ASSQDITIGLQQETQY
d_call: .
j_call: TRBJ2-5
v_call: TRBV3-1/TRBV3-2

cdr3_aa: ASSSPANYGYT
d_call: .
j_call: TRBJ1-2
v_call: TRBV12-3/TRBV12-4

cdr3_aa: ASSPLGGTNEQF
d_call: .
j_call: TRBJ2-1
v_call: TRBV3-1/TRBV3-2

cdr3_aa: SAPGLTEAF
d_call: .
j_call: TRBJ1-1
v_call: TRBV20-1

cdr3_aa: ASSFGGSSGNTIY
d_call: .
j_call: TRBJ1-3
v_call: TRBV28

cdr3_aa: ASSTGDRPVGYT
d_call: TRBD1
j_call: TRBJ1-2
v_call: TRBV19

cdr3_aa: ASSQDEGLNTEAF
d_call: .
j_call: TRBJ1-1
v_call: TRBV3-1/TRBV3-2

cdr3_aa: ASSVGYEQY
d_call: .
j_call: TRBJ2-7
v_call: TRBV9

cdr3_aa: ASSSDSYEQY
d_call: .
j_call: TRBJ2-7
v_call: TRBV5-4

cdr3_aa: ASSQEWESNQPQH
d_call: .
j_call: TRBJ1-5
v_call: TRBV4-1

cdr3_aa: ASSQGGTAPNYEQY
d_call: .
j_call: TRBJ2-7
v_call: TRBV3-1/TRBV3-2

cdr3_aa: ASSQDMGGIALYYGYT
d_call: .
j_call: TRBJ1-2
v_call: TRBV4-1

cdr3_aa: ASSRTAGAETQY
d_call: .
j_call: TRBJ2-5
v_call: TRBV7-9

cdr3_aa: ASSPHVNTEAF
d_call: .
j_call: TRBJ1-1
v_call: TRBV12-3/TRBV12-4

cdr3_aa: ASSKAVAGGGGLEQY
d_call: .
j_call: TRBJ2-7
v_call: TRBV21-1

cdr3_aa: ASSLLLSGSEQF
d_call: TRBD2
j_call: TRBJ2-1
v_call: TRBV27

cdr3_aa: ASSQDTESVSPLH
d_call: .
j_call: TRBJ1-6
v_call: TRBV4-1

cdr3_aa: SVVQGLNTEAF
d_call: .
j_call: TRBJ1-1
v_call: TRBV29-1